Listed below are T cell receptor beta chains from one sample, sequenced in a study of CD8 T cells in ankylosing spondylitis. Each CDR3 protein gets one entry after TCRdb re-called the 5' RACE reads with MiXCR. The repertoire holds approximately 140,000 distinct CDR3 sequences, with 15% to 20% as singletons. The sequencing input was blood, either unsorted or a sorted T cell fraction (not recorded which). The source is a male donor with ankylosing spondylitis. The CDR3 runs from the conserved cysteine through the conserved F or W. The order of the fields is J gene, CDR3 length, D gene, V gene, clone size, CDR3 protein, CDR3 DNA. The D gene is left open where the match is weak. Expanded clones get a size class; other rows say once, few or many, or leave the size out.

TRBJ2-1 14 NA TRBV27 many CASRVKGMHNEQFF TGTGCCAGCAGGGTTAAGGGTATGCACAATGAGCAGTTCTTC
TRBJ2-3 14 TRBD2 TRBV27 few CASRGLAGLQTQYF TGTGCCAGCCGAGGACTAGCGGGACTTCAGACGCAGTATTTT
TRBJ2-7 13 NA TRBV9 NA CASSVETGHEQYF TGTGCCAGCAGCGTAGAAACAGGCCACGAGCAGTACTTC
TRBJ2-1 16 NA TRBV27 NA CASSLSAGELYNEQFF TGTGCCAGCAGTTTATCCGCAGGGGAACTCTACAATGAGCAGTTCTTC
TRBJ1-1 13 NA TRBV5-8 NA CASPQVGDTEAFF TGTGCCAGCCCTCAGGTGGGGGACACTGAAGCTTTCTTT
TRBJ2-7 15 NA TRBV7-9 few CASSSSTRRIHEQYF TGTGCCAGCAGCTCCTCGACTCGGAGGATCCACGAGCAGTACTTC
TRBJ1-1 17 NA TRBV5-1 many CASSPPSFGRPNTEAFF TGCGCCAGCAGCCCTCCCTCGTTCGGGAGACCCAACACTGAAGCTTTCTTT
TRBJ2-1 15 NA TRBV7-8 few CASSFRGTENNEQFF TGTGCCAGCAGCTTTCGCGGGACGGAAAACAATGAGCAGTTCTTC
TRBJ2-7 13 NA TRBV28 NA CASSWQGVYEQYF TGTGCCAGCAGTTGGCAAGGGGTTTACGAGCAGTACTTC
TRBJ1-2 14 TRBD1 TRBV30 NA CAWRRDREFRGYTF TGTGCCTGGAGGCGGGACAGGGAGTTTCGGGGCTACACCTTC
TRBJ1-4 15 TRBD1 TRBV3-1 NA CASSQQTQGNEKLFF TGTGCCAGCAGCCAACAAACACAGGGGAATGAAAAACTGTTTTTT
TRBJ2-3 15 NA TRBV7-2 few CASSFRALSADTQYF TGTGCCAGCAGCTTCCGGGCTTTAAGCGCAGATACGCAGTATTTT
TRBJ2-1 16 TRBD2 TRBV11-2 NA CASSHVSGRNYNEQFF TGTGCCAGCAGCCACGTGAGCGGGAGAAACTACAATGAGCAGTTCTTC
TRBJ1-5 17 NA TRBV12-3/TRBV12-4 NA CASSLAPGPHSNQPQHF TGTGCCAGCAGTTTAGCGCCCGGCCCCCATAGCAATCAGCCCCAGCATTTT
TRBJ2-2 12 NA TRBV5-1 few CASSSYGGELFF TGCGCCAGCAGTTCGTACGGCGGGGAGCTGTTTTTT
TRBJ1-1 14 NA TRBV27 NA CASSLGFENTEAFF TGTGCCAGCAGTTTAGGTTTTGAGAACACTGAAGCTTTCTTT
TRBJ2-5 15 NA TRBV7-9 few CASRDDRSLGETQYF TGTGCCAGCAGGGACGACAGGTCTTTGGGCGAGACCCAGTACTTC
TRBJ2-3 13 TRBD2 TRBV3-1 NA CASRPAGRDTQYF TGTGCCAGCAGACCAGCGGGAAGAGATACGCAGTATTTT
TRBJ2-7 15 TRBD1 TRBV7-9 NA CASRPRTGGAYEQYF TGTGCCAGCCGACCTAGGACAGGGGGCGCCTACGAGCAGTACTTC
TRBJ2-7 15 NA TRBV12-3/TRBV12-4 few CASSLPGRSSYEQYF TGTGCCAGCAGTCTGCCGGGACGGAGCTCCTACGAGCAGTACTTC